This TCR beta chain was captured by sequencing in a study of patients and donors after allogeneic stem cell transplantation. This clonotype was counted a few times. TCRdb reanalysed the RT-PCR reads using MiXCR and keeps one entry per CDR3 protein. The sample has 70,000 to 85,000 distinct CDR3 sequences; about 25% are singletons. V was cut by 3 bases and J by 8 bases, with 19 bases left in between. Germline values: CDR1 MNHEY, CDR2 SMNVEV (reference sequence). The CDR3 extends over 15 amino acids. The TCR was taken from a human donor who was either an allogeneic HSCT recipient or a stem cell or donor lymphocyte infusion donor (not recorded which). It is not recorded whose cells these are; they may come from a transplant donor. This chain connects TRBV27 to TRBJ1-2; perhaps TRBD1 as D (5 bases). Sequencing used blood, either unsorted or a sorted T cell fraction (not recorded which). The CDR3 DNA is TGTGCCAGCAGTTTTGGGGGTCGCGTAGGGACCGGCTACACCTTC. Translated: CASSFGGRVGTGYTF.